One and the same sample provided the 16 T cell receptor beta chains below, sequenced in a study of response to subunit inactivated influenza vaccine (dated 2018 in TCRdb). Library generation was performed with RT-PCR. The sequencer listed for this sample is Illumina HiSeq 2500. The public reads were reprocessed in TCRdb via fastp at Q25 and MiXCR, keeping in-frame beta chains. Entries that share a CDR3 protein sequence are merged under the most common genes and DNA. The sample table holds around 790,000 distinct CDR3 sequences, of which 20% to 25% were seen once. The ten largest clones add up to more than 8.5% of the sample. This material consisted of PBMCs from blood, taken 5 days after vaccination. These receptors were obtained from a man in his forties or fifties who received an inactivated influenza vaccine. Donor details come from another sample of the same person, matched by shared clones.

The rearrangement uses TRBV10-3 and TRBJ2-7, with 8 bases lining up with TRBD1. The V and J ends lost 6 bases and 7 bases, in that order; junction bases with no gene match: 11. CDR1 is ENHRY, CDR2 SYGVKD, per germline. There are 14 residues in the CDR3. CDR3 in DNA: TGTGCCATCAGGGAGACAGGGGAGGCCATGGAGCAGTACTTC. Amino acid sequence: CAIRETGEAMEQYF.

This clonotype was detected a few times. This rearrangement joins TRBV12-3 or TRBV12-4 to TRBJ2-5; 8 nucleotides line up with TRBD1. CDR3 length: 14 amino acids. The V and J ends lost 4 bases and 7 bases, in that order; junction bases with no gene match: 8. DNA of the CDR3: TGTGCCAGCAGTTCTGGACAGGGTTGGGGGACCCAGTACTTC. Translating gives CASSSGQGWGTQYF.

This clonotype was counted between two and nine times. The chain combines TRBV7-9 with TRBJ2-1, with TRBD1 identical over 8 bases. The ends lost 7 bases at V and 2 bases at J; junction bases unmatched: 7. The CDR3 sequence is 15 residues long. CDR1 is SEHNR and CDR2 is FQNEAQ in the germline V gene (reference sequence). The CDR3 DNA sequence: TGTGCCAGCACCATACAGGGGGGTACCTACAATGAGCAGTTCTTC. Protein: CASTIQGGTYNEQFF. Full variable domain (rest looked up from reference TRBV7-9 and TRBJ2-1): DTGVSQNPRHKITKRGQNVTFRCDPISEHNRLYWYRQTLGQGPEFLTYFQNEAQLEKSRLLSDRFSAERPKGSFSTLEIQRTEQGDSAMYLCASTIQGGTYNEQFFGPGTRLTVL.

Here the CDR3 reads CASSPWVADYEQYF. The CDR3 bases are TGTGCCAGCAGCCCCTGGGTAGCGGATTACGAGCAGTACTTC. V usage is TRBV7-2 and J usage is TRBJ2-7; possible D gene TRBD2, 6 bases. Deletions cut 5 bases from V and 4 bases from J, with 15 bases between. The CDR3 covers 14 residues. Germline loops: CDR1 SGHTA, CDR2 FQGNSA.

The V call is TRBV20-1, the J call TRBJ2-4; D is unresolved. Germline-derived CDR1 and CDR2 are DFQATT and SNEGSKA (reference sequence). V lost 3 bases, J lost 1 base, and 4 bases lay in between. This CDR3 comprises 12 residues. CDR3 amino acids: CSASQAKNIQYF. The DNA of the CDR3 is TGCAGTGCTAGTCAGGCCAAAAACATTCAGTACTTC.

There are many counts of this clonotype. The V and J genes are TRBV7-9 and TRBJ2-1; 12 nucleotides agree with TRBD2. This CDR3 has 15 residues. J was trimmed by 16 bases and V by 5 bases; bases with no gene match: 15. Germline assignment: CDR1 SEHNR and CDR2 FQNEAQ (reference sequence). CDR3 region: CASSPPGLAGLQGFF. The CDR3 DNA sequence: TGTGCCAGCAGCCCACCGGGACTAGCGGGCCTTCAGGGTTTCTTC.

The chain employs TRBV24-1 and TRBJ2-3; 12 positions agree with TRBD2. Germline lookup yields CDR1 KGHDR and CDR2 SFDVKD. The CDR3 spans 13 residues. V gave up 10 bases and J gave up 5 bases; unmatched junction bases: 3. CDR3 region: CATSSGGEDTQYF. Here the CDR3 DNA reads TGTGCCACGTCTAGCGGGGGGGAAGATACGCAGTATTTT.

This clonotype has only a few counts. The chain uses TRBV20-1 and TRBJ2-1; no clear D gene. This CDR3 region has 16 residues. V was cut by 0 bases and J by 3 bases, with 15 bases left in between. From germline, CDR1 is DFQATT and CDR2 SNEGSKA (reference sequence). The CDR3 protein is CSARDLLRHNYNEQFF. The CDR3 DNA is TGCAGTGCTAGAGATCTTTTGCGGCATAACTACAATGAGCAGTTCTTC.

The chain recombines TRBV25-1 with TRBJ2-7, with D possibly matching TRBD1 (5 bases). The CDR3 contains 15 residues. The ends were cut back, 0 bases at V and 6 bases at J, with 15 bases in the middle. Germline CDR1 MGHDK, CDR2 SYGVNS. The DNA for the CDR3 is TGTGCCAGCAGTGAATACGAGAGACAGTTGGGCGAGCAGTACTTC. Translated: CASSEYERQLGEQYF.

V gene TRBV20-1 combines with J gene TRBJ2-7; the D is unclear. Per germline, CDR1 DFQATT and CDR2 SNEGSKA (reference sequence). The CDR3 sequence is 13 residues long. V gave up 2 bases and J gave up 6 bases, with 14 bases separating them. CDR3 DNA: TGCAGTGCTAGATCCAGTATAGGCGCCGAGCAGTACTTC. Translated: CSARSSIGAEQYF.

This clonotype was observed a handful of times. This chain uses TRBV15 with TRBJ2-1, with D tentatively TRBD2 (6 bases). Trimming pared 8 bases from V and 2 bases from J, leaving 16 bases between. Germline CDR1 LNHNV, CDR2 YYDKDF (reference sequence). The CDR3 spans 15 residues. CDR3 region: CATAETGVAYNEQFF. The CDR3 coding sequence is TGTGCCACCGCGGAAACGGGAGTCGCCTACAATGAGCAGTTCTTC.

The chain recombines TRBV20-1 with TRBJ2-5; the match to TRBD1 covers 8 bases. The V gene's germline CDR1 is DFQATT and CDR2 SNEGSKA (reference sequence). This CDR3 has 13 amino acids. After removal of 4 bases from V and 8 bases from J, the junction contained 9 bases not matched to a gene. The CDR3, as DNA: TGCAGTGCTAACGGGCAGGGGGCGGGAACCCAGTACTTC. This gives the protein CSANGQGAGTQYF.

The table lists this clonotype with a few counts. V gene TRBV23-1 combines with J gene TRBJ1-5; 7 nucleotides match TRBD1. TRBV23-1 is an open reading frame whose function is uncertain. The CDR3 has 19 residues. The junction had 16 bases not matched to a gene; V was cut back by 2 bases and J by 3 bases. CDR3 sequence: CASSQPRTVDRLTNQPQHF. The CDR3 DNA is TGCGCCAGCAGTCAACCGAGGACGGTGGACAGGCTTACCAATCAGCCCCAGCATTTT.

The chain combines TRBV29-1 with TRBJ2-7, with a weak D call TRBD1 (6 bases). The CDR3 has 12 residues. Trimming stripped 7 bases from V and 0 bases from J, with 10 bases between. Germline CDR1 reads SQVTM; CDR2 reads ANQGSEA. CDR3 loop: CSAETGSYEQYF. The CDR3 coding sequence is TGCAGCGCAGAGACAGGCTCCTACGAGCAGTACTTC.

The table lists this clonotype with a few counts. The V and J genes are TRBV4-2 and TRBJ2-3; TRBD2 matches at 8 bases. V was pared by 6 bases and J by 1 base, with 9 bases of the junction left unmatched. The CDR3 has 16 amino acids. Germline values: CDR1 LGHNA, CDR2 YNFKEQ. DNA for the CDR3: TGTGCCAGCAGGAAAGTTAGCGGGGAAGGCACAGATACGCAGTATTTT. It yields the protein CASRKVSGEGTDTQYF.

The rearrangement uses TRBV15 and TRBJ2-1, with D possibly matching TRBD1 (5 bases). Germline V gene data show CDR1 as LNHNV and CDR2 as YYDKDF (reference sequence). The CDR3 loop spans 15 amino acids. V was trimmed by 0 bases and J by 6 bases, leaving 12 bases between them. For the CDR3, the DNA is TGTGCCACCAGCAGAGACAGGGTGCGTTCCAATGAGCAGTTCTTC. This translates into CATSRDRVRSNEQFF.